A selection of T cell receptor beta chains follows, all from one sample in a study of cytomegalovirus exposure and HLA in healthy donors. The method was immunoSEQ multiplex PCR; TCRdb's version includes in-frame clones alone and lacks a portion of them. The sample carries about 170,000 clones, over 80% recorded once. Sample: PBMCs. These receptors came from a boy younger than 10 in good health and CMV-seronegative. The CDR3 runs from the conserved cysteine through the conserved F or W. The D gene is left open where the match is weak. Some rows mark clone size as missing; the rest say once, few, many or name a class of expanded clone.

v_call	j_call	d_call	clone_size	cdr3_aa	cdr3_nt
TRBV5-1	TRBJ2-7	TRBD1	-	CASSSGTATYEQYF	TGCGCCAGCAGCTCCGGGACAGCGACCTACGAGCAGTACTTC
TRBV4-3	TRBJ1-2	TRBD1	-	CASSDRGGYGYTF	TGCGCCAGCAGCGACAGGGGAGGTTACGGCTACACCTTC
TRBV7-2	TRBJ1-2	-	-	CASSLGPTGTGDGYTF	TGTGCCAGCAGCTTAGGCCCCACCGGGACGGGAGATGGCTACACCTTC
TRBV6-5	TRBJ1-3	-	-	CASRNSGGNTIYF	TGTGCCAGCAGGAACTCAGGCGGAAACACCATATATTTT
TRBV9	TRBJ1-4	-	-	CASSVRQSDEKLFF	TGTGCCAGCAGCGTAAGACAGTCTGATGAAAAACTGTTTTTT
TRBV6-5	TRBJ1-2	TRBD1	-	CASSLDRASGYTF	TGTGCCAGCAGTCTAGACAGGGCGTCTGGCTACACCTTC
TRBV4-3	TRBJ1-1	-	-	CASSQETADTEAFF	TGCGCCAGCAGCCAAGAAACTGCGGACACTGAAGCTTTCTTT
TRBV5-1	TRBJ1-1	-	few	CASSLGTAENTEAFF	TGCGCCAGCAGCTTGGGGACAGCTGAGAACACTGAAGCTTTCTTT
TRBV6-5	TRBJ1-4	-	few	CASSLTSTNEKLFF	TGTGCCAGCAGCCTGACATCAACTAATGAAAAACTGTTTTTT
TRBV5-1	TRBJ2-2	-	-	CVTSTGEGTGELFF	TGCGTCACTTCAACGGGAGAGGGTACCGGGGAGCTGTTTTTT
TRBV13	TRBJ1-4	TRBD1	medium-sized	CASSSHQGAGEKLFF	TGTGCCAGCAGCTCCCACCAGGGGGCTGGTGAAAAACTGTTTTTT
TRBV20-1	TRBJ2-3	-	-	CSAGYTDTQYF	TGCAGTGCCGGGTACACAGATACGCAGTATTTT
TRBV2	TRBJ2-5	TRBD1	-	CASTRQGLGIYQETQYF	TGTGCCAGCACCCGACAGGGATTGGGGATTTACCAAGAGACCCAGTACTTC
TRBV6-1	TRBJ2-2	TRBD1	-	CASSGTGGAGELFF	TGTGCCAGCAGTGGGACAGGGGGCGCCGGGGAGCTGTTTTTT
TRBV9	TRBJ1-1	-	-	CASSVQSERVRTEAFF	TGTGCCAGCAGCGTACAATCGGAGAGGGTGCGCACTGAAGCTTTCTTT
TRBV30	TRBJ2-3	TRBD2	-	CAWSSGIVGADTQYF	TGTGCCTGGAGTAGCGGGATAGTTGGGGCAGATACGCAGTATTTT
TRBV4-3	TRBJ1-2	-	once	CASSQNPGSHGYTF	TGCGCCAGCAGCCAGAATCCGGGGTCTCATGGCTACACCTTC
TRBV27	TRBJ2-3	TRBD1	-	CASSITGGAGPDTQYF	TGTGCCAGCAGTATAACAGGGGGCGCCGGTCCAGATACGCAGTATTTT
TRBV2	TRBJ2-2	TRBD1	-	CASSELDRINTGELFF	TGTGCCAGCAGTGAGCTGGACAGGATAAACACCGGGGAGCTGTTTTTT
TRBV5-6	TRBJ1-3	TRBD1	-	CASSLRPQGAGGNTIYF	TGTGCCAGCAGCTTGAGGCCCCAGGGGGCAGGTGGAAACACCATATATTTT
TRBV5-4	TRBJ2-3	-	-	CASSLDGPRFTDTQYF	TGTGCCAGCAGTCTCGACGGCCCTAGGTTCACAGATACGCAGTATTTT
TRBV10-3	TRBJ1-5	-	-	CAISEGGINQPQHF	TGTGCCATCAGTGAGGGGGGCATCAATCAGCCCCAGCATTTT
TRBV19	TRBJ1-5	-	-	CASSIGLGAEFNQPQHF	TGTGCCAGTAGTATAGGGCTGGGGGCAGAATTCAATCAGCCCCAGCATTTT
TRBV27	TRBJ2-2	-	-	CASSSNVLAGELFF	TGTGCCAGCAGTTCAAACGTACTGGCCGGGGAGCTGTTTTTT
TRBV6-5	TRBJ1-2	-	-	CASSGNRDYGYTF	TGTGCCAGCAGTGGGAACAGGGACTATGGCTACACCTTC
TRBV4-1	TRBJ2-7	-	-	CASSQDTHRWDYEQYF	TGCGCCAGCAGCCAAGATACCCATCGTTGGGACTACGAGCAGTACTTC
TRBV6-1	TRBJ1-2	TRBD1	-	CASSDGRDRFGYTF	TGTGCCAGCAGTGACGGCCGGGACAGGTTCGGCTACACCTTC
TRBV21-1	TRBJ2-6	-	-	CASSKDSSGANVLTF	TGTGCCAGCAGCAAAGACAGCTCTGGGGCCAACGTCCTGACTTTC
TRBV4-1	TRBJ2-5	TRBD1	-	CASSQFPWTGIGQETQYF	TGCGCCAGCAGCCAGTTCCCTTGGACAGGGATTGGGCAAGAGACCCAGTACTTC
TRBV9	TRBJ2-2	TRBD1	-	CASSVRTGSTGELFF	TGTGCCAGCAGCGTACGGACAGGGTCCACCGGGGAGCTGTTTTTT
TRBV10-3	TRBJ1-2	-	-	CAISESSINYGYTF	TGTGCCATCAGTGAGTCTAGTATTAACTATGGCTACACCTTC
TRBV27	TRBJ2-1	TRBD1	-	CASKTGDGHYNEQFF	TGTGCCAGCAAGACAGGGGACGGCCACTACAATGAGCAGTTCTTC
TRBV7-2	TRBJ1-2	TRBD1	-	CASSRDRESYTF	TGTGCCAGCAGCCGGGACAGGGAGAGCTACACCTTC
TRBV5-1	TRBJ2-1	TRBD2	-	CASSSASGRANEQFF	TGCGCCAGCAGCTCGGCTAGCGGGAGGGCAAATGAGCAGTTCTTC
TRBV5-6	TRBJ1-6	-	-	CASSLDGDSPLHF	TGTGCCAGCAGCCTGGACGGGGATTCACCCCTCCACTTT
TRBV7-2	TRBJ1-2	TRBD1	few	CASSSQGRQGFYGYTF	TGTGCCAGCAGCTCCCAAGGGAGACAGGGGTTTTATGGCTACACCTTC
TRBV27	TRBJ1-2	-	-	CASSLSWVGDYGYTF	TGTGCCAGCAGTTTATCCTGGGTAGGGGACTATGGCTACACCTTC
TRBV7-2	TRBJ2-7	TRBD2	-	CASSMLRTSGTYEQYF	TGTGCCAGCAGCATGCTAAGGACTAGCGGGACCTACGAGCAGTACTTC
TRBV10-3	TRBJ2-7	-	-	CAISSPQGKFTYEQYF	TGTGCCATCAGTTCCCCTCAGGGAAAATTCACGTACGAGCAGTACTTC
TRBV10-2	TRBJ1-1	-	-	CASSESGLRGFRTEAFF	TGCGCCAGCAGTGAGTCGGGCTTGAGGGGGTTCAGGACTGAAGCTTTCTTT
TRBV7-9	TRBJ1-2	TRBD1	-	CASSTPDGQGGGYTF	TGTGCCAGCAGCACCCCAGATGGACAGGGGGGTGGCTACACCTTC
TRBV7-9	TRBJ2-7	-	-	CASSSLDEQYF	TGTGCCAGCAGCTCCCTAGACGAGCAGTACTTC
TRBV30	TRBJ1-4	-	-	CAWNQRTVNEKLFF	TGTGCCTGGAACCAAAGGACAGTCAATGAAAAACTGTTTTTT
TRBV19	TRBJ2-7	TRBD1	-	CASSASGTGTYEQYF	TGTGCCAGTAGTGCCTCCGGGACAGGGACATATGAGCAGTACTTC
TRBV13	TRBJ2-7	TRBD2	-	CASSEERGHYEQYF	TGTGCCAGCAGCGAGGAGCGGGGGCACTACGAGCAGTACTTC
TRBV28	TRBJ2-7	TRBD2	-	CASSPPRLAGGGEQYF	TGTGCCAGCAGTCCCCCCCGACTAGCGGGAGGCGGGGAGCAGTACTTC
TRBV5-1	TRBJ2-7	TRBD2	-	CASSFKREDYEQYF	TGCGCCAGCAGCTTTAAGCGGGAGGACTACGAGCAGTACTTC
TRBV5-1	TRBJ2-3	TRBD2	-	CASSYSGVSTDTQYF	TGCGCCAGCAGCTACAGCGGGGTTAGCACAGATACGCAGTATTTT
TRBV5-1	TRBJ1-4	TRBD1	-	CASRAGQANEKLFF	TGCGCCAGCAGAGCAGGACAGGCGAATGAAAAACTGTTTTTT
TRBV7-3	TRBJ2-3	-	-	CASSPGLGDTQYF	TGTGCCAGCAGCCCCGGACTTGGAGATACGCAGTATTTT
TRBV27	TRBJ1-1	TRBD1	-	CASSFQGAEAFF	TGTGCCAGCAGTTTTCAGGGGGCTGAAGCTTTCTTT